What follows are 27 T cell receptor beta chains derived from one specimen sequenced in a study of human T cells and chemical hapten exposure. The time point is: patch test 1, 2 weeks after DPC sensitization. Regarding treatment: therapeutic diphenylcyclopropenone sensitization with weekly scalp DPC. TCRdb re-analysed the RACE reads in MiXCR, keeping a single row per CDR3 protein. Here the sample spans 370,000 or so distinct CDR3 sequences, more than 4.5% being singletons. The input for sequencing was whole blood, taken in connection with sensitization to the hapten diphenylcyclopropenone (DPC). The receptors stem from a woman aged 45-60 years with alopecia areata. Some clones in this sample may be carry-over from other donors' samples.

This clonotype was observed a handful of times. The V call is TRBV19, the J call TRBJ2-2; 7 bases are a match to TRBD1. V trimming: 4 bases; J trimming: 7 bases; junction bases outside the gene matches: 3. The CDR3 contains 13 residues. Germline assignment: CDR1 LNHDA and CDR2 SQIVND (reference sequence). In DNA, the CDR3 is TGTGCCAGTAGTACGAACAGGGGCGGGGAGCTGTTTTTT. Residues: CASSTNRGGELFF.

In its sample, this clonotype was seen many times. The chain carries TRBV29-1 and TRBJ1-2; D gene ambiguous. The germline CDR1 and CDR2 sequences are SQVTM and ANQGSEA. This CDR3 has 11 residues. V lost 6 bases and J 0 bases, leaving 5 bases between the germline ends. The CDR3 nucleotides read TGCAGCGTCGGAGCTAACTATGGCTACACCTTC. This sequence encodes CSVGANYGYTF.

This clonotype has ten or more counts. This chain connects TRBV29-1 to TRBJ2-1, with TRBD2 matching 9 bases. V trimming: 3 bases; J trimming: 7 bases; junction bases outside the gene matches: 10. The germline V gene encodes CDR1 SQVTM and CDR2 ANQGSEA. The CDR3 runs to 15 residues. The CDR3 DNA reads TGCAGCGTTGAGGCTAGCGGGAAGGGTAGGAATGAGCAGTTCTTC. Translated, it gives CSVEASGKGRNEQFF.

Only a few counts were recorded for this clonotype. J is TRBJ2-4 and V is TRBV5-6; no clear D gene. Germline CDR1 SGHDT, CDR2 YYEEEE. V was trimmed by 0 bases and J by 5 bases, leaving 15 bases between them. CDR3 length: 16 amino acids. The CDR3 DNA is TGTGCCAGCAGCTTGGATTCAAACGCTGGGGAAAACATTCAGTACTTC. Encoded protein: CASSLDSNAGENIQYF. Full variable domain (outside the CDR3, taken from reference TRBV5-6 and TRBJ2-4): DAGVTQSPTHLIKTRGQQVTLRCSPKSGHDTVSWYQQALGQGPQFIFQYYEEEERQRGNFPDRFSGHQFPNYSSELNVNALLLGDSALYLCASSLDSNAGENIQYFGAGTRLSVL.

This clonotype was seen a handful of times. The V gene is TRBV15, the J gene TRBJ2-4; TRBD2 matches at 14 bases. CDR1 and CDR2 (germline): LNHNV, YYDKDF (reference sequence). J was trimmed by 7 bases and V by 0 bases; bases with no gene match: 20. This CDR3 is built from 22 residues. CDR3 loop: CATSRDRPTSGRAGGLRNIQYF. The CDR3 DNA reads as TGTGCCACCAGCAGAGACCGACCGACTAGCGGGAGGGCCGGAGGCCTTCGGAACATTCAGTACTTC. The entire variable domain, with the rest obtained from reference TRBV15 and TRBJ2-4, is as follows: DAMVIQNPRYQVTQFGKPVTLSCSQTLNHNVMYWYQQKSSQAPKLLFHYYDKDFNNEADTPDNFQSRRPNTSFCFLDIRSPGLGDTAMYLCATSRDRPTSGRAGGLRNIQYFGAGTRLSVL.

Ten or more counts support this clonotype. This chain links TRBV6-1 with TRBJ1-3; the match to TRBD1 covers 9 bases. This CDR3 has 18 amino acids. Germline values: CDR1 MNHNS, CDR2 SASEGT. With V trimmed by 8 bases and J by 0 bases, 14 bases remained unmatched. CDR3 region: CASSRWTGAITSGNTIYF. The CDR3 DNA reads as TGTGCCAGCTCTCGTTGGACAGGGGCGATTACCTCTGGAAACACCATATATTTT.

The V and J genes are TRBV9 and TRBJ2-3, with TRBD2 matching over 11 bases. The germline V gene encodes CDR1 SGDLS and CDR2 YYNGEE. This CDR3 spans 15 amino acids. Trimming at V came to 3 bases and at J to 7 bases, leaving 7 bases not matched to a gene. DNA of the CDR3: TGTGCCAGCAGCGGGAATAGCGGGAGGGCCAATACGCAGTATTTT. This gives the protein CASSGNSGRANTQYF. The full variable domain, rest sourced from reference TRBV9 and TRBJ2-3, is DSGVTQTPKHLITATGQRVTLRCSPRSGDLSVYWYQQSLDQGLQFLIQYYNGEERAKGNILERFSAQQFPDLHSELNLSSLELGDSALYFCASSGNSGRANTQYFGPGTRLTVL.

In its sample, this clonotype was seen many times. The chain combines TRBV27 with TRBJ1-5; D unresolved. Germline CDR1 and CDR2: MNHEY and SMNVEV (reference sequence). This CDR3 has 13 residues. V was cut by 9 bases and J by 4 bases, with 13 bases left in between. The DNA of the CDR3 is TGTGCCAGTGGGCGGGGAGGGAATCAGCCCCAGCATTTT. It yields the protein CASGRGGNQPQHF.

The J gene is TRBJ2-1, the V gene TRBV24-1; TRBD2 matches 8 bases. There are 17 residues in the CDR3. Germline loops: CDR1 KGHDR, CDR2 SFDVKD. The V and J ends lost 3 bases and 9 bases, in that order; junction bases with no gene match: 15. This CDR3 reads CATSDRVAGSQSGEQFF. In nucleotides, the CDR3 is TGTGCCACCAGTGATAGAGTAGCGGGATCACAATCCGGTGAGCAGTTCTTC.

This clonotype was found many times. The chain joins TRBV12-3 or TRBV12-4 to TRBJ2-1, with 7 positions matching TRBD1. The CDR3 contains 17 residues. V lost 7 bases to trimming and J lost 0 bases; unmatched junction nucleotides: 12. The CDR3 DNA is TGTGCCAGCACCCCGGGACAGCACCAACACTCCTACAATGAGCAGTTCTTC. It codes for CASTPGQHQHSYNEQFF.

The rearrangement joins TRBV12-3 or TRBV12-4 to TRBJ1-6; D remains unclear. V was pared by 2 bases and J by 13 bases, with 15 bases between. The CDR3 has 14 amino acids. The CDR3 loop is CASSLTTQSQPLHF. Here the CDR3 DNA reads TGTGCCAGCAGTTTAACTACGCAGAGCCAGCCCCTCCACTTT.

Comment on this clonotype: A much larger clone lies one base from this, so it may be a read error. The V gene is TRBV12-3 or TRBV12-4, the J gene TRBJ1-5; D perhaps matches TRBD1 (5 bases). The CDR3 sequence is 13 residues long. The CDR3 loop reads CASSAGTYQPHHF. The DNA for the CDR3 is TGTGCCAGCAGTGCCGGGACCTATCAGCCCCATCATTTT.

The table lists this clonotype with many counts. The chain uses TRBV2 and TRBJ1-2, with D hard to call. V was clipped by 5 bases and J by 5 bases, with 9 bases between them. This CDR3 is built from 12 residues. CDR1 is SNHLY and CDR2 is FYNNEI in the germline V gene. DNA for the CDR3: TGTGCCAGCAGTCAGAATAGATATGGCTACACCTTC. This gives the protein CASSQNRYGYTF.

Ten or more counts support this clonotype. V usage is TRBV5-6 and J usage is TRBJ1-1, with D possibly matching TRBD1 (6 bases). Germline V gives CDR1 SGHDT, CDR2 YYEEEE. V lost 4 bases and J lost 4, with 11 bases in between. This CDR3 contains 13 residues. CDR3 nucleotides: TGTGCCAGCAGCCATACAGGGACCACTGAAGCTTTCTTT. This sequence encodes CASSHTGTTEAFF.

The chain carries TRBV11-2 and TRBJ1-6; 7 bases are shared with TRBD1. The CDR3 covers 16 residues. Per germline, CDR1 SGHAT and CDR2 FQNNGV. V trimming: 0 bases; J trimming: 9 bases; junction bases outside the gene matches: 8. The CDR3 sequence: CASSLDRQGVSSPLHF. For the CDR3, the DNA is TGTGCCAGCAGCTTAGACCGACAGGGCGTGAGTTCACCCCTCCACTTT. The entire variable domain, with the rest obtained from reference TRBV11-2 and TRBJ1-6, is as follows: EAGVAQSPRYKIIEKRQSVAFWCNPISGHATLYWYQQILGQGPKLLIQFQNNGVVDDSQLPKDRFSAERLKGVDSTLKIQPAKLEDSAVYLCASSLDRQGVSSPLHFGNGTRLTVT.

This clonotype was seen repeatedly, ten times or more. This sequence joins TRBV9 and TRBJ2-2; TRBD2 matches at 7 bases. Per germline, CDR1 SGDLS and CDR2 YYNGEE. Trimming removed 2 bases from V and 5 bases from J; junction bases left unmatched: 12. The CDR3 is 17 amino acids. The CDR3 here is CASSVAGGAGRTGELFF. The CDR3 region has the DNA TGTGCCAGCAGCGTGGCCGGGGGAGCGGGACGGACCGGGGAGCTGTTTTTT.

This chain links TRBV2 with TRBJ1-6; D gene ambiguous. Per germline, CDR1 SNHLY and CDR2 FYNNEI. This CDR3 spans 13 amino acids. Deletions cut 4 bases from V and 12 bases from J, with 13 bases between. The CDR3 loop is CASSVGSGEPLHF. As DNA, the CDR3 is TGTGCCAGCAGTGTAGGGTCCGGGGAACCCCTCCACTTT. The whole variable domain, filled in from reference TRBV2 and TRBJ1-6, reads EPEVTQTPSHQVTQMGQEVILRCVPISNHLYFYWYRQILGQKVEFLVSFYNNEISEKSEIFDDQFSVERPDGSNFTLKIRSTKLEDSAMYFCASSVGSGEPLHFGNGTRLTVT.

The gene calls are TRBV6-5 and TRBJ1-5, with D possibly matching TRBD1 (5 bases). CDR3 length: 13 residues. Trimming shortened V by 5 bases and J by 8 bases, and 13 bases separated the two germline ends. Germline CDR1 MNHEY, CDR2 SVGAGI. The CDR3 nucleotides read TGTGCCAGCAGTAAGGGGCCCGCAGAGCCCCAGCATTTT. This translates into CASSKGPAEPQHF.

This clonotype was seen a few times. CDR3 amino acids: CASCPRGHNQPQHF. CDR3 bases: TGTGCCAGCTGTCCCCGGGGGCACAATCAGCCCCAGCATTTT. The rearrangement uses TRBV2 and TRBJ1-5; weak D call: TRBD1 (6 bases). The CDR3 runs 14 residues. Germline CDR1 reads SNHLY; CDR2 reads FYNNEI. The V gene lost 8 bases and the J gene lost 3 bases, with 14 bases spanning the gap.

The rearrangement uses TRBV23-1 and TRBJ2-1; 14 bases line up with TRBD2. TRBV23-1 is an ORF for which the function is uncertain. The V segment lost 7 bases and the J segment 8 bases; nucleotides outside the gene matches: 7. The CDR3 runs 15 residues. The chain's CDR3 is CASTGTSGSVDEQFF. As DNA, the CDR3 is TGCGCCAGCACAGGGACTAGCGGGAGTGTGGATGAGCAGTTCTTC.

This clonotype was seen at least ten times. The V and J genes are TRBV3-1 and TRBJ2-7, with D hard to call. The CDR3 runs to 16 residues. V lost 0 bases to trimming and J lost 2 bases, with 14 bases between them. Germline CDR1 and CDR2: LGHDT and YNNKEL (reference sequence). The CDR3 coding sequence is TGTGCCAGCAGCCAAGATTTTACTGTAGCAGCCTACGAGCAGTACTTC. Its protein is CASSQDFTVAAYEQYF.

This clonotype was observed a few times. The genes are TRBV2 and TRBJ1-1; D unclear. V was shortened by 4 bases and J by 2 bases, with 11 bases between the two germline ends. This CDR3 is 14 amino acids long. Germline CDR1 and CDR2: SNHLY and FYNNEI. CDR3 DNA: TGTGCCAGCAGTGCACTCCGGGAAAACACTGAAGCTTTCTTT. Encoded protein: CASSALRENTEAFF.

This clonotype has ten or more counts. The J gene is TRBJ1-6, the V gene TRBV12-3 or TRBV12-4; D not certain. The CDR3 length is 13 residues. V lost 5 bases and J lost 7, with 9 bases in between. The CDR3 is CASSPTQNSPLHF. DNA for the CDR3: TGTGCCAGCAGTCCCACCCAAAATTCACCCCTCCACTTT.

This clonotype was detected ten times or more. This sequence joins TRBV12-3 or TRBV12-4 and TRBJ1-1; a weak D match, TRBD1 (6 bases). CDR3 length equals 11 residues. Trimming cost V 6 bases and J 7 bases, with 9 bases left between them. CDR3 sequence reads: CASSGGVEAFF. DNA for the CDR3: TGTGCCAGCAGCGGGGGCGTTGAAGCTTTCTTT.

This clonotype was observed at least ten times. CDR3 sequence reads: CASSEASANEQFF. In DNA form, the CDR3 reads TGCGCCAGCAGCGAGGCTAGCGCCAATGAGCAGTTCTTC. The chain joins TRBV5-1 to TRBJ2-1, with D perhaps TRBD2 (6 bases). CDR3 length: 13 residues. The germline CDR1 and CDR2 sequences are SGHRS and YFSETQ. V dropped 4 bases and J dropped 6 bases, with 11 bases sitting between them.

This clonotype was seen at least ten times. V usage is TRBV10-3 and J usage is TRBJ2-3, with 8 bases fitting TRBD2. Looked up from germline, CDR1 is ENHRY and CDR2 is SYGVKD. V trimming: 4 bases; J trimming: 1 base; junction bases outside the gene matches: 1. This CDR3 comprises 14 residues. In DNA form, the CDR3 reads TGTGCCATCAGTGGGCGGGAGGGCACAGATACGCAGTATTTT. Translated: CAISGREGTDTQYF.

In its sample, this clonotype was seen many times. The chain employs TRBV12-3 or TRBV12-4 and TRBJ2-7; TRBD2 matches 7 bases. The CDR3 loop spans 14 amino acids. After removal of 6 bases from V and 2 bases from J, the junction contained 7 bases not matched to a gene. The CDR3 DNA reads TGTGCCAGCAGCCCGGGACTAAGGCCCTACGAGCAGTACTTC. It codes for CASSPGLRPYEQYF.